The 16 T cell receptor beta chains below were found in one sample sequenced in a study of blood T cell repertoires in COVID-19. The table came from immunoSEQ multiplex PCR; TCRdb's copy has only in-frame clones and leaves some out. The data show 95,000 or so clones, with around 87% seen just once and about 15% held by the top ten. Sequencing used peripheral blood. These receptors came from a human donor in a cohort sampled during active COVID-19.

This chain uses TRBV19 with TRBJ2-3; 7 bases are a match to TRBD2. The CDR3 is 15 amino acids. The V segment lost 3 bases and the J segment 0 bases; nucleotides outside the gene matches: 3. The V gene's germline CDR1 is LNHDA and CDR2 SQIVND (reference sequence). The DNA for the CDR3 is TGTGCCAGTAGTATGGGGACTACTAGCACAGATACGCAGTATTTT. Encoded protein: CASSMGTTSTDTQYF.

This sequence joins TRBV29-1 and TRBJ2-1; 7 bases are shared with TRBD2. This CDR3 contains 14 residues. After removal of 2 bases from V and 7 bases from J, the junction contained 8 bases not matched to a gene. CDR1 and CDR2 from the germline V gene are SQVTM and ANQGSEA. CDR3 DNA sequence: TGCAGCGTTGAACGGACCCCCGGGGGGAATGAGCAGTTCTTC. Its translation is CSVERTPGGNEQFF.

J is TRBJ1-1 and V is TRBV19; D gene uncertain. CDR3 length: 13 amino acids. Trimming left V 7 bases short and J 6 bases short, with 15 bases between. Germline V gives CDR1 LNHDA, CDR2 SQIVND (reference sequence). The CDR3 is CASKSISDAEAFF. The CDR3 nucleotides read TGTGCCAGTAAATCTATCAGCGACGCTGAAGCTTTCTTT.

The V gene is TRBV7-9, the J gene TRBJ2-1; tentative D call: TRBD1 (6 bases). V was cut by 5 bases and J by 1 base, with 18 bases left in between. Germline CDR1 and CDR2: SEHNR and FQNEAQ (reference sequence). CDR3 length: 17 amino acids. The CDR3 reads CASSPSQGLMSYNEQFF. Here the CDR3 DNA reads TGTGCCAGCAGCCCATCACAGGGATTAATGTCCTACAATGAGCAGTTCTTC.

The V call is TRBV11-3, the J call TRBJ1-1, with D hard to call. The CDR3 has 13 residues. Germline-derived CDR1 and CDR2 are SGHNT and YENEEA. V was clipped by 1 base and J by 2 bases, with 5 bases between them. CDR3 in amino acids: CASSLVSNTEAFF. In DNA form, the CDR3 reads TGTGCCAGCAGCTTAGTTAGTAACACTGAAGCTTTCTTT.

J is TRBJ2-1 and V is TRBV5-7; D may be TRBD1 (6 bases). TRBV5-7 is annotated as an ORF whose role is uncertain. The V end lost 2 bases, the J end lost 7 bases, and 10 bases lay between the germline ends. The CDR3 extends over 13 amino acids. The CDR3 nucleotides read TGTGCCAGCAGCTTACCGGGACAAAATGAGCAGTTCTTC. Its protein is CASSLPGQNEQFF.

This clone occurred once. The J gene is TRBJ2-7, the V gene TRBV9, with 14 bases lining up with TRBD2. V shed 4 bases, J shed 4 bases, and the junction held 4 bases outside the gene matches. Looked up from germline, CDR1 is SGDLS and CDR2 is YYNGEE. The CDR3 has 15 amino acids. CDR3: CASSLGLAGAYEQYF. The DNA for the CDR3 is TGTGCCAGCAGCTTGGGACTAGCGGGGGCATACGAGCAGTACTTC. The variable domain in full, completed from reference TRBV9 and TRBJ2-7, reads DSGVTQTPKHLITATGQRVTLRCSPRSGDLSVYWYQQSLDQGLQFLIQYYNGEERAKGNILERFSAQQFPDLHSELNLSSLELGDSALYFCASSLGLAGAYEQYFGPGTRLTVT.

This chain joins TRBV27 and TRBJ1-4, with D possibly TRBD1 on 5 matching bases. Germline CDR1 is MNHEY and CDR2 is SMNVEV (reference sequence). The CDR3 loop spans 19 amino acids. The germline V and J ends were trimmed by 5 bases and 4 bases, with 26 bases remaining between them. The CDR3 spells CASSPRQRWARGNNEKLFF. CDR3 bases: TGTGCCAGCAGTCCGAGACAGAGGTGGGCCCGGGGGAATAATGAAAAACTGTTTTTT.

This chain joins TRBV2 and TRBJ1-5; TRBD1 aligns across 9 bases. Losses at the gene ends were 5 bases for V and 5 bases for J; bases not matched to a gene: 4. The CDR3 is 14 residues long. The germline CDR1 and CDR2 sequences are SNHLY and FYNNEI. The CDR3 DNA reads TGTGCCAGCAGTCCGGGACAGGGCGATCAGCCCCAGCATTTT. Encoded protein: CASSPGQGDQPQHF.

The chain is built from TRBV4-1 and TRBJ1-3, with 7 nucleotides matching TRBD1. CDR1 and CDR2 from the germline V gene are MGHRA and YSYEKL. V lost 4 bases and J lost 2; bases outside the gene matches: 2. The CDR3 totals 14 residues. Here the CDR3 reads CASSPTGTGNTIYF. Here the CDR3 DNA reads TGCGCCAGCAGCCCGACAGGGACTGGAAACACCATATATTTT.

J is TRBJ2-3 and V is TRBV10-3; no firm D call. Between the trimmed V and J ends, which lost 4 bases and 3 bases, there was a span of 2 bases. CDR1 and CDR2 (germline): ENHRY, SYGVKD. The CDR3 contains 11 residues. The CDR3 coding sequence is TGTGCCATCAGTGTAACAGATACGCAGTATTTT. This sequence encodes CAISVTDTQYF.

The V and J genes are TRBV11-2 and TRBJ2-6, with D possibly being TRBD1 (7 bases). CDR1 and CDR2 from the germline V gene are SGHAT and FQNNGV. Trimming removed 5 bases at V and 0 bases at J, with 17 bases between. The CDR3 totals 18 residues. Here the CDR3 DNA reads TGTGCCAGCAGCCTGAGGGGGGACAGTTTCTCTGGGGCCAACGTCCTGACTTTC. It is translated as CASSLRGDSFSGANVLTF.

CDR3 amino acids: CASRGPRTGLLEQYF. CDR3 DNA sequence: TGTGCCAGCAGGGGGCCCCGGACAGGCCTTTTGGAGCAGTACTTC. V is TRBV11-2 and J is TRBJ2-7, with TRBD1 matching over 7 bases. The length of the CDR3 is 15 residues. Trimming removed 6 bases from V and 7 bases from J; junction bases left unmatched: 15. Germline CDR1 reads SGHAT; CDR2 reads FQNNGV.

This clone was seen only a few times. The chain combines TRBV19 with TRBJ1-5; the match to TRBD1 covers 7 bases. V shed 10 bases and J 5 bases; nucleotides not matched to a gene: 5. The CDR3 has 12 amino acids. CDR1 is LNHDA and CDR2 is SQIVND in the germline V gene (reference sequence). CDR3 nucleotides: TGTGCCACCCGGGACAGAGATCAGCCCCAGCATTTT. Protein sequence: CATRDRDQPQHF.

This clone was picked up a small number of times. The J gene is TRBJ1-2, the V gene TRBV2; TRBD1 aligns across 7 bases. The CDR3 loop spans 13 amino acids. The V gene's germline CDR1 is SNHLY and CDR2 FYNNEI. The J segment lost 8 bases and the V segment lost 4 bases, leaving 7 bases of the junction unmatched. CDR3 sequence: CASSGVTGRGYTF. The CDR3 bases are TGTGCCAGCAGTGGGGTGACAGGGCGCGGCTACACCTTC.

The V call is TRBV5-1, the J call TRBJ1-2, with D tentatively TRBD1 (6 bases). Germline V gives CDR1 SGHRS, CDR2 YFSETQ. V was clipped by 4 bases and J by 8 bases, with 21 bases between them. The CDR3 spans 15 residues. The CDR3 is CASSTDTGGEQGYTF. CDR3 coding DNA: TGCGCCAGCAGCACGGATACGGGGGGCGAACAAGGCTACACCTTC. Supplemented by reference TRBV5-1 and TRBJ1-2, the full variable domain reads KAGVTQTPRYLIKTRGQQVTLSCSPISGHRSVSWYQQTPGQGLQFLFEYFSETQRNKGNFPGRFSGRQFSNSRSEMNVSTLELGDSALYLCASSTDTGGEQGYTFGSGTRLTVV.